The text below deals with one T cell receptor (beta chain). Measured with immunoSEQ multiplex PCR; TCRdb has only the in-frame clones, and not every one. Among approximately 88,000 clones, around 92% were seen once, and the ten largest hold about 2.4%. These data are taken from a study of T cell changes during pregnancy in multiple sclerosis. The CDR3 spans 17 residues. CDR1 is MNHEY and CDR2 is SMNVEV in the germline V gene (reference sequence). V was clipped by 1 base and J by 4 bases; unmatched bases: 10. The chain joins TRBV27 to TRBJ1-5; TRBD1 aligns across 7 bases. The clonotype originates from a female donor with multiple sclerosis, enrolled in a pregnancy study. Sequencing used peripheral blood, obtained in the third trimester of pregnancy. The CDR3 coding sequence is TGTGCCAGCAGTTTATACCCAGGGGGTTCTGGGAATCAGCCCCAGCATTTT. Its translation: CASSLYPGGSGNQPQHF.